The 23 T cell receptor beta chains reported below all come from one sample, sequenced in a study of radiation and T cells in renal cell carcinoma (dated by TCRdb to about 2020). Per the publication, the time point label means: blood 4 weeks post-SBRT, at nephrectomy. The treatment or condition label for this specimen denotes: 15 Gy SBRT to primary tumor, nephrectomy 4 weeks later. The method was the immunoSEQ multiplex PCR assay. TCRdb's version of the immuneACCESS table is confined to in-frame rearrangements and falls short of the full clone set. An unresolved V gene accounts for under half of the shortfall where checked; the remainder is of unknown origin. The sample table lists roughly 61,000 clones, more than 60% of them with a count of one. The top ten hold roughly 6.8% of the sample. Source: blood, taken from a patient whose treatment included radiotherapy and nephrectomy. The receptors derive from a man aged 60 to 75 with renal cell carcinoma.

The chain joins TRBV7-9 to TRBJ1-1, with D perhaps matching TRBD1 (6 bases). Germline V gene sequence: CDR1 SEHNR, CDR2 FQNEAQ (reference sequence). V lost 4 bases and J lost 6, with 15 bases in between. The CDR3 runs to 14 residues. The CDR3 sequence: CASSWGQALSEAFF. The CDR3 bases are TGTGCCAGCAGCTGGGGGCAGGCCCTCTCTGAAGCTTTCTTT.

The chain is built from TRBV5-1 and TRBJ2-1; the match to TRBD2 covers 7 bases. The germline CDR1 and CDR2 sequences are SGHRS and YFSETQ. J was trimmed by 12 bases and V by 2 bases; bases with no gene match: 11. The CDR3 contains 14 residues. The CDR3 DNA reads as TGCGCCAGCAGCTTAAGCGGGGCCGTCAGCGGGCAGTTCTTC. Its protein is CASSLSGAVSGQFF.

The chain joins TRBV19 to TRBJ1-1; the match to TRBD1 covers 7 bases. The CDR3 sequence is 16 residues long. V lost 5 bases to trimming and J lost 3 bases; unmatched junction nucleotides: 12. Germline CDR1 is LNHDA and CDR2 is SQIVND (reference sequence). CDR3 loop: CASSVGGLGTDTEAFF. The CDR3 DNA is TGTGCCAGTAGTGTCGGGGGTTTAGGGACAGACACTGAAGCTTTCTTT.

This clone was detected only a few times. The chain couples TRBV25-1 to TRBJ1-2; no reliable D call. CDR3 length: 13 residues. Deletions cut 0 bases from V and 9 bases from J, with 11 bases between. Germline-derived CDR1 and CDR2 are MGHDK and SYGVNS. The CDR3: CASSEYGGYRYTF. CDR3 DNA: TGTGCCAGCAGTGAATATGGCGGTTATCGCTACACCTTC.

V gene TRBV9 combines with J gene TRBJ2-1; D possibly corresponds to TRBD2 (6 bases). The V end lost 0 bases, the J end lost 10 bases, and 17 bases lay between the germline ends. CDR1 is SGDLS and CDR2 is YYNGEE in the germline V gene. This CDR3 has 15 amino acids. The CDR3 DNA sequence: TGTGCCAGCAGCGTAGGCTCGGAGGGCCTGGGGGAGCAGTTCTTC. Translation gives CASSVGSEGLGEQFF.

The chain is built from TRBV6-1 and TRBJ2-3; maybe TRBD1 (5 bases). The CDR3 spans 15 residues. CDR1 and CDR2 from the germline V gene are MNHNS and SASEGT. V was trimmed by 1 base and J by 6 bases, leaving 14 bases between them. The CDR3 is CASSEVRAQGDTQYF. Here the CDR3 DNA reads TGTGCCAGCAGTGAAGTAAGGGCCCAGGGTGATACGCAGTATTTT.

V is TRBV27 and J is TRBJ2-5, with D perhaps TRBD1 or TRBD2 (6 bases each). This CDR3 contains 15 residues. The germline V and J ends were trimmed by 10 bases and 5 bases, with 23 bases remaining between them. Germline loops: CDR1 MNHEY, CDR2 SMNVEV (reference sequence). The CDR3 DNA reads TGTGCCACCCGCCGGTCAGTGGGGGGCGAGGAGACCCAGTACTTC. Encoded protein: CATRRSVGGEETQYF.

This chain joins TRBV30 and TRBJ1-6; TRBD1 aligns across 8 bases. The CDR3 sequence is 14 residues long. CDR1 and CDR2 (germline): GTSNPN, SVGIG (reference sequence). Losses at the gene ends were 4 bases for V and 6 bases for J; bases not matched to a gene: 5. The chain's CDR3 is CAWTDRGFNSPLHF. CDR3 coding DNA: TGTGCCTGGACCGACAGGGGCTTTAATTCACCCCTCCACTTT.

This clone was recorded many times. The CDR3 is CASSISGGETQYF. As DNA, the CDR3 is TGTGCCAGCAGCATTAGCGGGGGAGAGACCCAGTACTTC. This sequence joins TRBV7-2 and TRBJ2-5, with TRBD2 identical over 9 bases. Germline assignment: CDR1 SGHTA and CDR2 FQGNSA. The V segment lost 5 bases and the J segment 4 bases; nucleotides outside the gene matches: 2. CDR3 size: 13 residues. Full variable domain (missing parts from reference TRBV7-2 and TRBJ2-5): GAGVSQSPSNKVTEKGKDVELRCDPISGHTALYWYRQSLGQGLEFLIYFQGNSAPDKSGLPSDRFSAERTGGSVSTLTIQRTQQEDSAVYLCASSISGGETQYFGPGTRLLVL.

The chain is built from TRBV7-9 and TRBJ1-1; tentatively, D is TRBD1 (5 bases). Germline V gives CDR1 SEHNR, CDR2 FQNEAQ (reference sequence). The CDR3 contains 15 residues. The germline V and J ends were trimmed by 5 bases and 2 bases, with 15 bases remaining between them. The DNA of the CDR3 is TGTGCCAGCAGCCAAGGAGGTGGGGGAAACACTGAAGCTTTCTTT. Translating it yields CASSQGGGGNTEAFF.

This chain links TRBV7-6 with TRBJ2-1; D uncertain. V shed 1 base and J shed 9 bases, with 10 bases lying between them. Germline V gene data show CDR1 as SGHVS and CDR2 as FNYEAQ. The CDR3 loop spans 13 amino acids. CDR3 DNA sequence: TGTGCCAGCAGCTTAGAGACGGTTGGTGAGCAGTTCTTC. It encodes CASSLETVGEQFF.

The gene calls are TRBV7-2 and TRBJ2-7; tentatively, D is TRBD1 (6 bases). The CDR3 covers 15 residues. Deletions cut 1 base from V and 5 bases from J, with 15 bases between. In germline, CDR1 is SGHTA, CDR2 FQGNSA. DNA for the CDR3: TGTGCCAGCAGCTTAGTTGCCGGGACATCGGACGAGCAGTACTTC. Protein sequence: CASSLVAGTSDEQYF.

With regard to this clone: One end of the junction is discordant with germline, which a read error may explain. The chain joins TRBV20-1 to TRBJ2-5; 7 nucleotides agree with TRBD2. Germline V lookup: CDR1 DFQATT, CDR2 SNEGSKA (reference sequence). The CDR3 extends over 11 amino acids. Here the CDR3 reads CRASGQETQYF. The CDR3 DNA follows: TGCAGGGCTAGCGGCCAAGAGACCCAGTACTTC.

The V and J genes are TRBV5-1 and TRBJ1-2, with D unclear. V lost 2 bases and J 1 base, leaving 9 bases between the germline ends. The CDR3 is made up of 14 amino acids. Per the germline V gene, CDR1 is SGHRS and CDR2 is YFSETQ. CDR3 residues: CASSLNSNNYGYTF. The CDR3 nucleotides read TGCGCCAGCAGCTTAAACAGTAATAACTATGGCTACACCTTC.

This chain connects TRBV2 to TRBJ2-2; 8 positions agree with TRBD1. This CDR3 comprises 15 residues. Germline V CDR1 and CDR2: SNHLY, FYNNEI. V lost 3 bases to trimming and J lost 4 bases; unmatched junction nucleotides: 4. The DNA for the CDR3 is TGTGCCAGCAGTGAGACAGGGGCTCCCACCGGGGAGCTGTTTTTT. Protein: CASSETGAPTGELFF.

The chain has TRBV19 and TRBJ1-2; D remains ambiguous. This CDR3 region has 13 residues. Trimming took 5 bases from V and 2 from J, leaving 9 bases between them. The germline gives CDR1 LNHDA, CDR2 SQIVND (reference sequence). In nucleotides, the CDR3 is TGTGCCAGTAGTCTGACGGCCAACTATGGCTACACCTTC. The encoded protein is CASSLTANYGYTF.

The chain carries TRBV19 and TRBJ1-3; possible D gene TRBD1, 5 bases. CDR3 size: 14 residues. V was pared by 3 bases and J by 4 bases, with 10 bases between. The germline V gene has CDR1 LNHDA and CDR2 SQIVND (reference sequence). The CDR3 region is CASSIGSGGNTIYF. The CDR3 nucleotides read TGTGCCAGTAGTATCGGTTCAGGGGGAAACACCATATATTTT.

The chain employs TRBV5-1 and TRBJ2-1, with unresolved D. The germline V and J ends were trimmed by 4 bases and 10 bases, with 18 bases remaining between them. Germline V gene data show CDR1 as SGHRS and CDR2 as YFSETQ. The CDR3 totals 14 residues. The CDR3 DNA reads TGCGCCAGCAGCCTGAGGTCACCAAGGATGGAGCAGTTCTTC. Translating it yields CASSLRSPRMEQFF.

The CDR3 DNA reads TGTGCCTGGATCTTATTTACCGGGACAGCAACCATCTATGGCTACACCTTC. Encoded protein: CAWILFTGTATIYGYTF. The V gene is TRBV30, the J gene TRBJ1-2; 7 positions match TRBD1. This CDR3 has 17 amino acids. V lost 4 bases and J lost 4; bases outside the gene matches: 18. Germline loops: CDR1 GTSNPN, CDR2 SVGIG (reference sequence).

This chain uses TRBV30 with TRBJ1-2; no firm D call. The germline V gene encodes CDR1 GTSNPN and CDR2 SVGIG (reference sequence). The CDR3 sequence is 13 residues long. Trimming removed 2 bases from V and 1 base from J, with 8 bases in between. CDR3 nucleotide sequence: TGTGCCTGGAGTCTACGGAGTAACTATGGCTACACCTTC. Protein product: CAWSLRSNYGYTF.

This chain joins TRBV25-1 and TRBJ2-3, with 9 bases matching TRBD2. The CDR3 is 15 residues long. V dropped 4 bases and J dropped 2; count of bases not matched to a gene: 4. Germline assignment: CDR1 MGHDK and CDR2 SYGVNS. The CDR3 DNA follows: TGTGCCAGCAGTGGGGGACTAGCAGTCACAGATACGCAGTATTTT. Protein product: CASSGGLAVTDTQYF. Full variable domain (rest looked up from reference TRBV25-1 and TRBJ2-3): EADIYQTPRYLVIGTGKKITLECSQTMGHDKMYWYQQDPGMELHLIHYSYGVNSTEKGDLSSESTVSRIRTEHFPLTLESARPSHTSQYLCASSGGLAVTDTQYFGPGTRLTVL.

The chain has TRBV19 and TRBJ2-6; TRBD1 matches 8 bases. CDR1 is LNHDA and CDR2 is SQIVND in the germline V gene (reference sequence). Trimming at V came to 11 bases and at J to 2 bases, leaving 5 bases not matched to a gene. The length of the CDR3 is 14 residues. Here the CDR3 reads CASHRGAGANVLTF. The CDR3 bases are TGTGCCTCCCACAGGGGGGCTGGGGCCAACGTCCTGACTTTC.

V and J are TRBV2 and TRBJ2-2; D call uncertain. Germline V gives CDR1 SNHLY, CDR2 FYNNEI. Trimming removed 6 bases at V and 1 base at J, with 12 bases between. The CDR3 spans 15 residues. CDR3 loop: CASSPPWENTGELFF. CDR3 DNA sequence: TGTGCCAGCAGCCCCCCCTGGGAGAACACCGGGGAGCTGTTTTTT.